This T cell receptor (beta chain) was identified in a study of T cells in Graves' hyperthyroidism and ophthalmopathy. Hyperthyroidism of Graves' type that showed no ophthalmopathy progression within 18 months was stable. Exclusion of patients followed from uncontrolled infection, other autoimmune disease, pregnancy or lactation. PBMCs were collected from an approximately 9.4 ml volume of fresh peripheral blood. In this sample, this clonotype turned up many times. There were TCR beta CDR3 regions amplified from RNA transcripts. The HTBI set primed first-round TCR CDR3 RT-PCR. TCRdb re-derived calls from the multiplex PCR reads in MiXCR, one entry per CDR3 protein. The profile shows around 690,000 distinct CDR3 sequences, 15% to 20% of them singletons. V was pared by 7 bases and J by 3 bases, with 5 bases of the junction left unmatched. The CDR3 length is 14 residues. Germline CDR1 MNHEY, CDR2 SVGEGT.

The sequence derives from a man aged 45-65 years with Graves' hyperthyroidism. The chain carries TRBV6-2 or TRBV6-3 and TRBJ2-3, with 9 bases fitting TRBD2. The material sequenced was blood. The CDR3 is CASMTSGRTDTQYF. The CDR3 nucleotides are TGTGCCAGCATGACTAGCGGTAGGACAGATACGCAGTATTTT.